This T cell receptor beta chain was identified during a study of T cells in localized non-small cell lung cancer. About this clone: What it binds is unknown.

Overall study findings and caveats: Higher adjacent-lung clonality was associated with shorter survival. Median approximately 58 top-100 tumor clones were shared with paired adjacent lung.

Sequenced by immunoSEQ multiplex PCR; TCRdb stores in-frame clones only, minus some. Found here are 45,000 to 70,000 clones, 80% to 90% of them singletons; the top ten hold about 5%. CDR1 is SQVTM and CDR2 is ANQGSEA in the germline V gene. V lost 4 bases and J lost 5; bases outside the gene matches: 3. This CDR3 has 12 amino acids. The material sequenced was peripheral blood, taken before any cancer treatment. The TCR was taken from a woman between 35 and 75 years old with stage I lung adenocarcinoma. The chain has TRBV29-1 and TRBJ2-7; 9 nucleotides agree with TRBD1. CDR3 in DNA: TGCAGCGTTGCACAGGGGGCCCACGAGCAGTACTTC. The encoded protein is CSVAQGAHEQYF.